The rows below give T cell receptor beta chains drawn from one sample of a study of control samples from healthy donors and cancer patients. TCRdb keeps only in-frame clones here, not all; method: immunoSEQ multiplex PCR. This listing includes about 190,000 clones. The specimen was blood. These receptors were obtained from a woman in her twenties or thirties in good health. Each CDR3 is given with its conserved first and last residue. Each record gives: D gene, V gene, J gene, CDR3 DNA, CDR3 protein. A D gene is named only where the DNA matches it firmly.

d_call: .
v_call: TRBV3-1/TRBV3-2
j_call: TRBJ1-4
cdr3_nt: TGTGCCAGCAGCCAAGCGCCTATCACTCTTGCAACTAATGAAAAACTGTTTTTT
cdr3_aa: CASSQAPITLATNEKLFF

d_call: .
v_call: TRBV27
j_call: TRBJ2-6
cdr3_nt: TGTGCCAGCAGACGAGGGGCCAACGTCCTGACTTTC
cdr3_aa: CASRRGANVLTF

d_call: .
v_call: TRBV7-8
j_call: TRBJ1-4
cdr3_nt: TGTGCCAGCAGCTTAGCTCATAATGAAAAACTGTTTTTT
cdr3_aa: CASSLAHNEKLFF

d_call: .
v_call: TRBV6-5
j_call: TRBJ2-7
cdr3_nt: TGTGCCAGCAGTTATGGACAGATCTCCTACGAGCAGTACTTC
cdr3_aa: CASSYGQISYEQYF

d_call: .
v_call: TRBV28
j_call: TRBJ1-5
cdr3_nt: TGTGCCAGCAGTTTCCAGAGTGGGGGGGTCAGCCCCCAGCATTTT
cdr3_aa: CASSFQSGGVSPQHF

d_call: TRBD2
v_call: TRBV7-2
j_call: TRBJ2-5
cdr3_nt: TGTGCCAGCAGCTCGGCCGGGACTAGCGGTTACAGAGAGACCCAGTACTTC
cdr3_aa: CASSSAGTSGYRETQYF

d_call: .
v_call: TRBV28
j_call: TRBJ2-7
cdr3_nt: TGTGCCGGTTCTAACTGGACAGACTACGAGCAGTACTTC
cdr3_aa: CAGSNWTDYEQYF

d_call: .
v_call: TRBV29-1
j_call: TRBJ2-7
cdr3_nt: TGCAGCGTTGAAGAGGCTCACCGGAGCTCCTACGAGCAGTACTTC
cdr3_aa: CSVEEAHRSSYEQYF

d_call: .
v_call: TRBV6-5
j_call: TRBJ2-6
cdr3_nt: TGTGCCAGCTTACTTACGTTGTCTGGGGCCAACGTCCTGACTTTC
cdr3_aa: CASLLTLSGANVLTF

d_call: .
v_call: TRBV6-5
j_call: TRBJ2-2
cdr3_nt: TGTGCCAGCAGTTACTCTCCCACCGGGGAGCTGTTTTTT
cdr3_aa: CASSYSPTGELFF

d_call: TRBD1
v_call: TRBV5-6
j_call: TRBJ2-6
cdr3_nt: TGTGCCAGCAGCCGGGAACAGGGGAGCTCTGGGGCCAACGTCCTGACTTTC
cdr3_aa: CASSREQGSSGANVLTF

d_call: TRBD1
v_call: TRBV18
j_call: TRBJ1-1
cdr3_nt: TGTGCCAGCTCACCTGGGACAGCTATTAACACTGAAGCTTTCTTT
cdr3_aa: CASSPGTAINTEAFF

d_call: .
v_call: TRBV7-2
j_call: TRBJ1-1
cdr3_nt: TGTGCCAGCAGCTTTGGAAGTGGGACCACTGAAGCTTTCTTT
cdr3_aa: CASSFGSGTTEAFF

d_call: TRBD1
v_call: TRBV6-6
j_call: TRBJ1-3
cdr3_nt: TGTGCCAGCAGTTTGGGACAGAACTCTGGAAACACCATATATTTT
cdr3_aa: CASSLGQNSGNTIYF

d_call: TRBD2
v_call: TRBV4-1
j_call: TRBJ2-1
cdr3_nt: TGCGCCAGCAGCCAAGGACTAGCGGACTACAATGAGCAGTTCTTC
cdr3_aa: CASSQGLADYNEQFF

d_call: .
v_call: TRBV6-4
j_call: TRBJ1-6
cdr3_nt: TGTGCCAGGGTGGGACGATATAAAAGCAATTCACCCCTCCACTTT
cdr3_aa: CARVGRYKSNSPLHF

d_call: .
v_call: TRBV5-4
j_call: TRBJ2-5
cdr3_nt: TGTGCCAGCAGCTGGGGGGGCGGGGGACAAGAGACCCAGTACTTC
cdr3_aa: CASSWGGGGQETQYF

d_call: .
v_call: TRBV5-1
j_call: TRBJ2-7
cdr3_nt: TGCGCCAGCAGCCCAGGGACTGAGTCCTACGAGCAGTACTTC
cdr3_aa: CASSPGTESYEQYF

d_call: .
v_call: TRBV29-1
j_call: TRBJ1-1
cdr3_nt: TGCAGCGTTAGCGTGAATTTGAACACTGAAGCTTTCTTT
cdr3_aa: CSVSVNLNTEAFF

d_call: .
v_call: TRBV6-6
j_call: TRBJ2-3
cdr3_nt: TGTGCCAGCAGCTCCCCATCGGGGAGCACAGATACGCAGTATTTT
cdr3_aa: CASSSPSGSTDTQYF

d_call: .
v_call: TRBV4-1
j_call: TRBJ2-5
cdr3_nt: TGCGCCAGCAGCCGGACCAGTCAAGAGACCCAGTACTTC
cdr3_aa: CASSRTSQETQYF

d_call: .
v_call: TRBV28
j_call: TRBJ1-2
cdr3_nt: TGTGCCAGCAGTTTATCGGGTGTACTTAGCTACACCTTC
cdr3_aa: CASSLSGVLSYTF

d_call: TRBD2
v_call: TRBV19
j_call: TRBJ2-7
cdr3_nt: TGTGCCAGTAGCTTTAGCGGGGGGTACTCCTACGAGCAGTACTTC
cdr3_aa: CASSFSGGYSYEQYF

d_call: .
v_call: TRBV2
j_call: TRBJ2-7
cdr3_nt: TGTGCCAGCAGTTTGACAGCCTACGAGCAGTACTTC
cdr3_aa: CASSLTAYEQYF

d_call: .
v_call: TRBV20-1
j_call: TRBJ1-1
cdr3_nt: TGCAGTGCTGACCTAGGCACTGAAGCTTTCTTT
cdr3_aa: CSADLGTEAFF

d_call: .
v_call: TRBV6-2/TRBV6-3
j_call: TRBJ2-4
cdr3_nt: TGTGCCAGCAGTTTCAGGGTCGAGGGAAACATTCAGTACTTC
cdr3_aa: CASSFRVEGNIQYF

d_call: .
v_call: TRBV23-1
j_call: TRBJ1-6
cdr3_nt: TGCGCCAGCAGTCAGGCGGTCGCTACGCGCTTTTATAATTCACCCCTCCACTTT
cdr3_aa: CASSQAVATRFYNSPLHF

d_call: TRBD1
v_call: TRBV27
j_call: TRBJ1-2
cdr3_nt: TGTGCCAGCAGCATCGACAGGGGGAACCTCTATGGCTACACCTTC
cdr3_aa: CASSIDRGNLYGYTF

d_call: TRBD1
v_call: TRBV2
j_call: TRBJ2-7
cdr3_nt: TGTGCCAGCACCGGGGGCGGGACAGGGATGGCCGAGCAGTACTTC
cdr3_aa: CASTGGGTGMAEQYF

d_call: .
v_call: TRBV9
j_call: TRBJ1-1
cdr3_nt: TGTGCCAGCAGCGTAGGAGGGGCCTCCACCGAAGCTTTCTTT
cdr3_aa: CASSVGGASTEAFF

d_call: .
v_call: TRBV4-1
j_call: TRBJ2-5
cdr3_nt: TGCGCCAGCAGCCAAGGACTAGAAGAGACCCAGTACTTC
cdr3_aa: CASSQGLEETQYF

d_call: .
v_call: TRBV9
j_call: TRBJ2-7
cdr3_nt: TGTGCCAGCAGCGTAGAAAGCGCCTACGAGCAGTACTTC
cdr3_aa: CASSVESAYEQYF

d_call: .
v_call: TRBV7-9
j_call: TRBJ2-2
cdr3_nt: TGTGCCAGCAGCTCAGCTCATGCCGGGGAGCTGTTTTTT
cdr3_aa: CASSSAHAGELFF

d_call: .
v_call: TRBV12-3/TRBV12-4
j_call: TRBJ1-2
cdr3_nt: TGTGCCAGCAGTTTTGGGGATTATGGCTACACCTTC
cdr3_aa: CASSFGDYGYTF

d_call: .
v_call: TRBV7-2
j_call: TRBJ1-3
cdr3_nt: TGTGCCAGCAGCTCCGGACCTACAGGAAACACCATATATTTT
cdr3_aa: CASSSGPTGNTIYF

d_call: TRBD2
v_call: TRBV27
j_call: TRBJ2-2
cdr3_nt: TGTGCCAGCAGGCTAGCGGGGGGGACCACCGGGGAGCTGTTTTTT
cdr3_aa: CASRLAGGTTGELFF

d_call: .
v_call: TRBV7-2
j_call: TRBJ1-2
cdr3_nt: TGTGCCAGCAGCCGTCGACAGAGCTATGGCTACACCTTC
cdr3_aa: CASSRRQSYGYTF

d_call: .
v_call: TRBV5-1
j_call: TRBJ2-7
cdr3_nt: TGCGCCAGCAGCTTGCTCTTAACCGGCAGATCCTACGAGCAGTACTTC
cdr3_aa: CASSLLLTGRSYEQYF

d_call: TRBD1
v_call: TRBV6-6
j_call: TRBJ1-1
cdr3_nt: TGTGCCAGCAGCCTACAGGGGGCGACTGAAGCTTTCTTT
cdr3_aa: CASSLQGATEAFF

d_call: TRBD1
v_call: TRBV29-1
j_call: TRBJ1-2
cdr3_nt: TGCAGCGCCGCAGGGGGCGGCTATGGCTACACCTTC
cdr3_aa: CSAAGGGYGYTF

d_call: TRBD1
v_call: TRBV28
j_call: TRBJ1-1
cdr3_nt: TGTGCCAGCAGTCCCGACAGGGGAAACACTGAAGCTTTCTTT
cdr3_aa: CASSPDRGNTEAFF

d_call: TRBD1
v_call: TRBV4-1
j_call: TRBJ1-2
cdr3_nt: TGCGCCAGCAGCCAAGAAGGGACAGGGGCCACCTATGGCTACACCTTC
cdr3_aa: CASSQEGTGATYGYTF

d_call: .
v_call: TRBV30
j_call: TRBJ1-6
cdr3_nt: TGTGCCTGGACCACAGGGAATTCACCCCTCCACTTT
cdr3_aa: CAWTTGNSPLHF

d_call: .
v_call: TRBV5-1
j_call: TRBJ1-6
cdr3_nt: TGCGCCAGCAGGAACTCAGTAACAACTCTGACACCCCTCCACTTT
cdr3_aa: CASRNSVTTLTPLHF

d_call: TRBD1
v_call: TRBV4-1
j_call: TRBJ1-2
cdr3_nt: TGCGCCAGCAGCAAGGGACAGGGCTACACCTTC
cdr3_aa: CASSKGQGYTF

d_call: .
v_call: TRBV10-3
j_call: TRBJ2-1
cdr3_nt: TGTGCCATCAGTCCGGTGGTGGGAGATGAGCAGTTCTTC
cdr3_aa: CAISPVVGDEQFF

d_call: .
v_call: TRBV2
j_call: TRBJ1-3
cdr3_nt: TGTGCCAGCAGTACCGGGACAAATACTGGAAACACCATATATTTT
cdr3_aa: CASSTGTNTGNTIYF

d_call: .
v_call: TRBV28
j_call: TRBJ1-1
cdr3_nt: TGTGCCAGCAGTGCCCGGGTGGTAGACACTGAAGCTTTCTTT
cdr3_aa: CASSARVVDTEAFF

d_call: .
v_call: TRBV4-1
j_call: TRBJ1-1
cdr3_nt: TGCGCCAGCAGGTTAGGGGCAATGAACACTGAAGCTTTCTTT
cdr3_aa: CASRLGAMNTEAFF

d_call: TRBD2
v_call: TRBV2
j_call: TRBJ2-7
cdr3_nt: TGTGCCAGCCGTTTGATGGGGGGCCCGGGAGGGACATACGAGCAGTACTTC
cdr3_aa: CASRLMGGPGGTYEQYF

d_call: .
v_call: TRBV6-5
j_call: TRBJ1-2
cdr3_nt: TGTGCCAGCAGCCCCAAGAAGGGCGACTACACCTTC
cdr3_aa: CASSPKKGDYTF

d_call: .
v_call: TRBV27
j_call: TRBJ2-3
cdr3_nt: TGTGCCAGCAATCAGGGGAGCGATACGCAGTATTTT
cdr3_aa: CASNQGSDTQYF